The present T cell receptor beta chain was sequenced within a study of blood T cell repertoires in COVID-19. About the research overall: Acute and convalescent COVID-19 samples came from the United States, Italy and Spain. Sample material is recorded as cDNA or gDNA derived from T cells, B-cell-depleted T cells, or PBMCs.

In the authors' methods: Amplification of reference gene primers was used by the study to estimate nucleated cell counts. This table comes from immunoSEQ multiplex PCR, and its TCRdb copy is limited to in-frame clones, with some not included. Clone size and V and J calls were adopted from that table, with D and trimming inferred from the DNA. Here the sample spans some 250,000 clones, approximately 83% being singletons. This CDR3 is 14 amino acids long. V shed 0 bases and J shed 8 bases, with 13 bases lying between them. CDR1 and CDR2 from the germline V gene are ENHRY and SYGVKD. The chain uses TRBV10-3 and TRBJ1-2; no clear D gene. This sequence was found in a man aged 50 to 60 with active or convalescent COVID-19. Sequencing input: peripheral blood. The CDR3 region has the DNA TGTGCCATCAGTGAGTCGAGAGAGGGTGGAGGCTACACCTTC. It encodes CAISESREGGGYTF.